This passage covers 5 T cell receptor beta chains from one sample sequenced in a study of T cell responses to AZD1222 COVID-19 vaccine. The protocol was immunoSEQ multiplex PCR, while the TCRdb copy is restricted to in-frame clones and leaves out a portion. The sample shows roughly 130,000 clones, 85% to 90% of them seen only once. The material was peripheral blood, obtained on day 0 of AZD1222 vaccination. The receptors were gathered from an adult in good health.

The genes are TRBV28 and TRBJ2-7; 8 bases align to TRBD2. The junction had 1 base not matched to a gene; V was cut back by 3 bases and J by 3 bases. This CDR3 is 13 amino acids long. CDR1 is MDHEN and CDR2 is SYDVKM in the germline V gene. Here the CDR3 reads CASSFGGGYEQYF. The CDR3 coding sequence is TGTGCCAGCAGTTTCGGGGGGGGCTACGAGCAGTACTTC.

The chain links TRBV6-6 to TRBJ1-5; 7 nucleotides align to TRBD1. Germline trimming cut 2 bases from V and 10 bases from J; bases unmatched to any gene: 8. The CDR3 length is 14 residues. The germline V gene encodes CDR1 MNHNY and CDR2 SVGAGI (reference sequence). This CDR3 is CASSYRGTAQPQHF. The CDR3 coding sequence is TGTGCCAGCAGTTACCGCGGGACAGCACAACCCCAGCATTTT.

CDR3 loop: CASSSIYRRGELFF. The DNA of the CDR3 is TGTGCCAGCAGTTCAATCTACCGGAGGGGGGAGCTGTTTTTT. The chain is built from TRBV7-2 and TRBJ2-2; TRBD2 is a possible D gene (5 bases). Germline values: CDR1 SGHTA, CDR2 FQGNSA. V lost 6 bases and J lost 8, with 16 bases in between. CDR3 length: 14 amino acids.

This sequence joins TRBV29-1 and TRBJ1-1, with D possibly matching TRBD1 (5 bases). In germline, CDR1 is SQVTM, CDR2 ANQGSEA. The V and J ends lost 4 bases and 5 bases respectively, with 14 bases between them. The CDR3 runs to 13 residues. CDR3 protein: CSVAVWGGTEAFF. Written as DNA, the CDR3 is TGCAGCGTTGCGGTTTGGGGGGGGACTGAAGCTTTCTTT. Full variable domain (missing parts from reference TRBV29-1 and TRBJ1-1): SAVISQKPSRDICQRGTSLTIQCQVDSQVTMMFWYRQQPGQSLTLIATANQGSEATYESGFVIDKFPISRPNLTFSTLTVSNMSPEDSSIYLCSVAVWGGTEAFFGQGTRLTVV.

The gene calls are TRBV5-4 and TRBJ1-1; D not certain. With 1 base removed from V and 1 base from J, the gap between germline ends came to 8 bases. This CDR3 comprises 14 residues. CDR1 and CDR2 from the germline V gene are SGHNT and YYREEE (reference sequence). The CDR3 nucleotides are TGTGCCAGCAGCTTGTGGGAGGGGAACACTGAAGCTTTCTTT. Translated, it gives CASSLWEGNTEAFF.